This T cell receptor beta chain was observed in a study of cytomegalovirus exposure and HLA in healthy donors. Here immunoSEQ multiplex PCR was the method, and the copy in TCRdb shows in-frame clones only, minus some. Counted here are over 200,000 clones, 70% to 90% occurring once; the ten biggest clones make up 4.5% to 6%. CDR3 length: 16 residues. In germline, CDR1 is MNHNS, CDR2 SASEGT. V shed 4 bases, J shed 4 bases, and the junction held 10 bases outside the gene matches. Input material: PBMCs. V and J are TRBV6-1 and TRBJ2-7; 10 bases map to TRBD2. This sequence originates from a woman younger than 35 in good health and CMV-seronegative. Here the CDR3 DNA reads TGTGCCAGCAGTGGGAATAAGCGGGAGGGCCCGTACGAGCAGTACTTC. Its translation is CASSGNKREGPYEQYF.